The 15 T cell receptor beta chains below all came from one sample that was sequenced in a study of cytomegalovirus exposure and HLA in healthy donors. Clones were sequenced by immunoSEQ multiplex PCR, and TCRdb holds only the in-frame ones, with some missing. The table records about 160,000 clones, 85% to 90% of them present only once. The sequenced sample was PBMCs. All receptors derive from a man between 18 and 35 years old in good health and CMV-seropositive.

This rearrangement joins TRBV5-4 to TRBJ2-7; a weak D match, TRBD1 (6 bases). V gave up 1 base and J gave up 2 bases, with 7 bases separating them. This CDR3 is 13 amino acids long. The germline gives CDR1 SGHNT, CDR2 YYREEE (reference sequence). In DNA form, the CDR3 reads TGTGCCAGCAGCTTGAAGGGGGCCTACGAGCAGTACTTC. Encoded protein: CASSLKGAYEQYF.

This clone appeared once. This chain joins TRBV11-1 and TRBJ1-4, with 7 bases lining up with TRBD1. Unmatched junction bases numbered 7, after V lost 2 bases and J lost 10 bases. Germline V gene lookup returns CDR1 SGHAT and CDR2 FQDESV (reference sequence). The CDR3 length is 14 residues. The CDR3 bases are TGTGCCAGCAGCTTAACCCGGACAGGCGTAAAACTGTTTTTT. It yields the protein CASSLTRTGVKLFF.

This clone occurred once. The rearrangement joins TRBV6-1 to TRBJ2-7; 9 bases match TRBD1. CDR1 and CDR2 from the germline V gene are MNHNS and SASEGT. V shed 4 bases and J 7 bases; nucleotides not matched to a gene: 8. This CDR3 has 14 amino acids. CDR3 nucleotides: TGTGCCAGCAGTGGCCGGACAGGGGTTCAGGAGCAGTACTTC. This sequence encodes CASSGRTGVQEQYF.

V usage is TRBV6-5 and J usage is TRBJ1-2, with a tentative D call TRBD1 (5 bases). Germline V gene data show CDR1 as MNHEY and CDR2 as SVGAGI. There are 14 residues in the CDR3. V lost 0 bases to trimming and J lost 3 bases, with 8 bases between them. The CDR3 reads CASSYSPGDYGYTF. The CDR3 region has the DNA TGTGCCAGCAGTTACTCGCCGGGGGACTATGGCTACACCTTC.

The chain couples TRBV28 to TRBJ2-3; TRBD2 agrees at 8 bases. Germline loops: CDR1 MDHEN, CDR2 SYDVKM. Trimming took 3 bases from V and 5 from J; bases not matched to a gene: 4. The CDR3 has 14 residues. For the CDR3, the DNA is TGTGCCAGCAGTTTTAGCGGGACGGGAGATACGCAGTATTTT. This gives the protein CASSFSGTGDTQYF.

This sequence joins TRBV27 and TRBJ1-5; the D is unclear. Looked up from germline, CDR1 is MNHEY and CDR2 is SMNVEV (reference sequence). The CDR3 totals 15 residues. V lost 2 bases and J lost 2, with 10 bases in between. The CDR3 DNA reads TGTGCCAGCAGTTTACGGGGAGGCGGCAATCAGCCCCAGCATTTT. This translates into CASSLRGGGNQPQHF.

This clone was counted a single time. The chain carries TRBV11-3 and TRBJ2-7; 7 positions match TRBD1. The V segment lost 5 bases and the J segment 2 bases; nucleotides outside the gene matches: 6. Germline V lookup: CDR1 SGHNT, CDR2 YENEEA. The CDR3 spans 14 residues. The CDR3 bases are TGTGCCAGCAGCCCGGGGACAGTTGCCTACGAGCAGTACTTC. The encoded protein is CASSPGTVAYEQYF.

This clone was recorded only once. This chain connects TRBV5-1 to TRBJ2-7; TRBD1 might be the D (5 bases). CDR3 length equals 13 residues. Trimming cost V 1 base and J 2 bases, with 7 bases left between them. Germline CDR1 and CDR2: SGHRS and YFSETQ. CDR3 in amino acids: CASSLRGTYEQYF. CDR3 nucleotide sequence: TGCGCCAGCAGCTTGAGGGGCACCTACGAGCAGTACTTC.

The rearrangement links TRBV28 to TRBJ1-5, with no clear D. CDR1 MDHEN and CDR2 SYDVKM come from the germline V gene. V was clipped by 7 bases and J by 5 bases, with 18 bases between them. CDR3 length: 15 residues. As DNA, the CDR3 is TGTGCCAGCACTATCACCCCGAGAGGATATCAGCCCCAGCATTTT. Residues: CASTITPRGYQPQHF. Full variable domain (outside the CDR3, taken from reference TRBV28 and TRBJ1-5): DVKVTQSSRYLVKRTGEKVFLECVQDMDHENMFWYRQDPGLGLRLIYFSYDVKMKEKGDIPEGYSVSREKKERFSLILESASTNQTSMYLCASTITPRGYQPQHFGDGTRLSIL.

The rearrangement uses TRBV10-3 and TRBJ1-5; D may be TRBD1 (5 bases). This CDR3 comprises 15 residues. Germline V gene lookup returns CDR1 ENHRY and CDR2 SYGVKD. Trimming left V 6 bases short and J 3 bases short, with 15 bases between. In DNA form, the CDR3 reads TGTGCCATCAGCTCTCTGGGGGGTACCAATCAGCCCCAGCATTTT. Its translation is CAISSLGGTNQPQHF.

V usage is TRBV11-2 and J usage is TRBJ2-7; 14 nucleotides align to TRBD2. Unmatched junction bases numbered 12, after V lost 5 bases and J lost 9 bases. The CDR3 loop spans 16 amino acids. Germline V gene sequence: CDR1 SGHAT, CDR2 FQNNGV. The CDR3: CASSLNPGTSGRVQYF. CDR3 nucleotides: TGTGCCAGCAGCCTAAACCCCGGGACTAGCGGGAGAGTGCAGTACTTC.

V is TRBV27 and J is TRBJ2-1; TRBD2 matches at 14 bases. CDR1 is MNHEY, CDR2 SMNVEV, per germline (reference sequence). CDR3 length: 19 residues. The V gene end was trimmed by 0 bases and the J gene end by 3 bases; junction bases not matched to a gene: 7. The CDR3 DNA reads as TGTGCCAGCAGTTTATCGATGGCGGGACTAGCGGGAGTCTACAATGAGCAGTTCTTC. It translates to CASSLSMAGLAGVYNEQFF.

The rearrangement uses TRBV12-5 and TRBJ1-3, with D hard to call. The CDR3 loop spans 14 amino acids. The germline V gene has CDR1 LGHNT and CDR2 FRNRAP. Between the trimmed V and J ends, which lost 3 bases and 5 bases, there was a span of 11 bases. The CDR3 here is CASGFFDTRNTIYF. The CDR3 nucleotides read TGTGCTAGTGGTTTCTTCGACACTCGAAACACCATATATTTT.

V is TRBV27 and J is TRBJ1-3; maybe TRBD1 (6 bases). Germline V lookup: CDR1 MNHEY, CDR2 SMNVEV (reference sequence). This CDR3 is built from 16 residues. Deletions cut 5 bases from V and 4 bases from J, with 18 bases between. The CDR3 DNA follows: TGTGCCAGCAGTCCCGCGGAGGCAGGGGTAGGAAACACCATATATTTT. Protein sequence: CASSPAEAGVGNTIYF.

V gene TRBV2 combines with J gene TRBJ1-1; D is undetermined. The CDR3 runs 13 residues. V was pared by 4 bases and J by 2 bases, with 8 bases between. Germline V gene sequence: CDR1 SNHLY, CDR2 FYNNEI. The CDR3, as DNA: TGTGCCAGCAGTGTGGGAGGAAACACTGAAGCTTTCTTT. Residues: CASSVGGNTEAFF.